The 24 T cell receptor beta chains given below trace back to one sample, sequenced in a study of T cells expressing NK-cell markers. TCRdb processed the 5' RACE reads again and assigns one entry to each CDR3 protein, with no DNA. In total, the table holds roughly 110,000 distinct CDR3 sequences. Sequenced sample: blood T cells: a sorted CD56 or NKG2C T cell subset, CD4+ or CD8+ T cells, or bulk PBMC T cells (not recorded which). The receptors stem from a woman between 18 and 69 years old in good health.

The chain is built from TRBV7-7 and TRBJ1-1. Per germline, CDR1 SSHAT and CDR2 FNYEAQ (reference sequence). The length of the CDR3 is 13 residues. The CDR3 protein is CASSLNTNTEAFF.

The chain has TRBV13 and TRBJ2-4; checking the TCRdb D call of TRBD1 is not possible without DNA. The CDR3 runs to 13 residues. CDR1 PRHDT and CDR2 FYEKMQ come from the germline V gene (reference sequence). The CDR3 reads CASAGAGENIQYF.

The rearrangement links TRBV6-5 to TRBJ2-7; checking the TCRdb D call of TRBD1 is not possible without DNA. The germline V gene encodes CDR1 MNHEY and CDR2 SVGAGI. The CDR3 has 14 amino acids. The CDR3 loop reads CASSYGTDYYEQYF.

The rearrangement links TRBV20-1 to TRBJ2-7; TCRdb lists TRBD2, though no DNA is available to test this call. This CDR3 is built from 13 residues. Per the germline V gene, CDR1 is DFQATT and CDR2 is SNEGSKA (reference sequence). The CDR3 reads CSASSTSGYEQYF.

This rearrangement joins TRBV30 to TRBJ2-7; the TCRdb call, TRBD2, lacks DNA for checking. Looked up from germline, CDR1 is GTSNPN and CDR2 is SVGIG (reference sequence). The CDR3 is 15 amino acids. The CDR3 protein is CAFAQSRDYSYEQYF.

The J gene is TRBJ2-7, the V gene TRBV15; TCRdb picks TRBD1, but there is no DNA to check that call. CDR1 is LNHNV, CDR2 YYDKDF, per germline (reference sequence). The CDR3 extends over 13 amino acids. The CDR3 here is CATSTGQYYEQYF. The complete variable domain, with remaining parts taken from reference TRBV15 and TRBJ2-7, reads DAMVIQNPRYQVTQFGKPVTLSCSQTLNHNVMYWYQQKSSQAPKLLFHYYDKDFNNEADTPDNFQSRRPNTSFCFLDIRSPGLGDTAMYLCATSTGQYYEQYFGPGTRLTVT.

The CDR3: CASSQEVAGGVETQYF. The J gene is TRBJ2-5, the V gene TRBV4-3; TCRdb returns TRBD2, unconfirmable since there is no DNA. CDR3 length: 16 residues. CDR1 is LGHNA, CDR2 YSLEER, per germline.

This rearrangement joins TRBV10-3 to TRBJ2-3; there is no DNA to check the TCRdb D call of TRBD2. Germline V lookup: CDR1 ENHRY, CDR2 SYGVKD. This CDR3 has 15 residues. CDR3 residues: CAISEGPDSTDTQYF.

The V gene is TRBV7-8, the J gene TRBJ2-7; as DNA is missing, the TRBD1 call by TCRdb cannot be tested. The CDR3 sequence is 16 residues long. Looked up from germline, CDR1 is SGHVS and CDR2 is FQNEAQ. This CDR3 reads CASSLIDTGASYEQYF.

J is TRBJ1-2 and V is TRBV14; TCRdb's D call of TRBD1 is untestable without DNA. The CDR3 consists of 14 residues. Looked up from germline, CDR1 is SGHDN and CDR2 is FVKESK. The CDR3 is CASSLQGNNYGYTF.

The chain recombines TRBV24-1 with TRBJ2-5; there is no DNA to check the TCRdb D call of TRBD1. CDR1 is KGHDR, CDR2 SFDVKD, per germline. The CDR3 has 14 amino acids. The CDR3 loop reads CATSDFSGSETQYF.

The V gene is TRBV7-2, the J gene TRBJ2-7. The CDR3 has 12 amino acids. In germline, CDR1 is SGHTA, CDR2 FQGNSA. CDR3 amino acids: CASSLNSLEQYF.

CDR3 in amino acids: CASSSQNTEAFF. This sequence joins TRBV7-9 and TRBJ1-1. The CDR3 is 12 amino acids. CDR1 and CDR2 from the germline V gene are SEHNR and FQNEAQ (reference sequence).

The chain has TRBV20-1 and TRBJ2-1; lacking DNA, the TRBD2 call made by TCRdb goes unchecked. The germline gives CDR1 DFQATT, CDR2 SNEGSKA (reference sequence). This CDR3 spans 15 amino acids. Here the CDR3 reads CSARDSQRGYNEQFF.

This sequence joins TRBV7-9 and TRBJ2-7; TCRdb names TRBD2, which stays unverified in the absence of DNA. Germline CDR1 reads SEHNR; CDR2 reads FQNEAQ (reference sequence). The CDR3 consists of 16 residues. The CDR3 here is CASRPSGGGLIDEQYF.

This clonotype registers medium-sized by frequency. The V gene is TRBV4-2, the J gene TRBJ2-2. The CDR3 contains 13 residues. Per the germline V gene, CDR1 is LGHNA and CDR2 is YNFKEQ. CDR3 sequence: CASSPLAAGELFF.

V is TRBV18 and J is TRBJ1-1. CDR3 size: 14 residues. Germline V CDR1 and CDR2: KGHSH, LQKENI. CDR3 region: CASSPEELNTEAFF.

This CDR3 is CASSFSRLAGYEQYF. The chain uses TRBV28 and TRBJ2-7; lacking DNA, the TRBD2 call made by TCRdb goes unchecked. Germline V gives CDR1 MDHEN, CDR2 SYDVKM. The CDR3 loop spans 15 amino acids. The variable domain in full, completed from reference TRBV28 and TRBJ2-7, reads DVKVTQSSRYLVKRTGEKVFLECVQDMDHENMFWYRQDPGLGLRLIYFSYDVKMKEKGDIPEGYSVSREKKERFSLILESASTNQTSMYLCASSFSRLAGYEQYFGPGTRLTVT.

The chain carries TRBV11-3 and TRBJ2-2. The length of the CDR3 is 16 residues. Germline-derived CDR1 and CDR2 are SGHNT and YENEEA. This CDR3 reads CASSPLSGTNTGELFF.

V and J are TRBV7-9 and TRBJ2-7. This CDR3 has 12 amino acids. The germline V gene has CDR1 SEHNR and CDR2 FQNEAQ (reference sequence). This CDR3 is CASSLVGNEQYF.

The chain couples TRBV5-1 to TRBJ2-5; TCRdb's assignment of TRBD1 cannot be checked, as there is no DNA. This CDR3 is built from 15 residues. The germline V gene has CDR1 SGHRS and CDR2 YFSETQ. Here the CDR3 reads CASSTSTGGLETQYF.

The genes are TRBV6-2 or TRBV6-3 and TRBJ1-2. CDR3 length equals 13 residues. The germline CDR1 and CDR2 sequences are MNHEY and SVGEGT. This CDR3 reads CASRVPGNYGYTF.

This chain connects TRBV6-1 to TRBJ2-1; the TCRdb call, TRBD2, lacks DNA for checking. This CDR3 region has 15 residues. Germline V gives CDR1 MNHNS, CDR2 SASEGT. The CDR3: CASSEIAGSYNEQFF.

The genes are TRBV12-3 or TRBV12-4 and TRBJ1-3. The CDR3 has 15 residues. The CDR3 sequence is CASSLVITAGNTIYF.